Listed below are T cell receptor beta chains from one sample, sequenced in a study of shared clonotypes between healthy human individuals. TCRdb's copy holds only in-frame clones and misses some; the assay was immunoSEQ multiplex PCR. Of around 690,000 clones listed, about 90% are singletons. The sample was memory CD8+ T cells from PBMCs. The receptors come from a man aged 18 to 29 in good health. Some clones in this sample may be carry-over from other donors' samples. CDR3s include the opening cysteine and the closing phenylalanine or tryptophan. A D gene is named only where the DNA matches it firmly. Part of the rows lack a size; the others show once, few, many or a class for expanded clones.

D gene | J gene | V gene | clone size | CDR3 DNA | CDR3 protein
TRBD1 | TRBJ1-2 | TRBV4-1 | once | TGCGCCAGCAGCCGGAGGGGACAGGGATACTATGGCTACACCTTC | CASSRRGQGYYGYTF
NA | TRBJ2-3 | TRBV5-6 | NA | TGTGCCAGCAGCGTAGCGGCGCGAGTTAGCACAGATACGCAGTATTTT | CASSVAARVSTDTQYF
NA | TRBJ1-2 | TRBV5-1 | NA | TGCGCCAGCTCCATCAACCCCGGGGACGGATACTATGGCTACACCTTC | CASSINPGDGYYGYTF
NA | TRBJ2-6 | TRBV7-9 | NA | TGTGCCAGCAGCCCCAGCAGGGGAGGTGGGGCCAACGTCCTGACTTTC | CASSPSRGGGANVLTF
NA | TRBJ2-1 | TRBV7-9 | NA | TGTGCCGGTGACACTTACAATGAGCAGTTCTTC | CAGDTYNEQFF
NA | TRBJ1-2 | TRBV9 | once | TGTGCCAGCAGCGCCCGGGGGCAGGTCTATGGCTACACCTTC | CASSARGQVYGYTF
NA | TRBJ1-1 | TRBV29-1 | few | TGCAGCGTTCCGGTGGGAGGGCTAGCTGAAGCTTTCTTT | CSVPVGGLAEAFF
NA | TRBJ1-2 | TRBV19 | NA | TGTGCCAGTAGTTCCGGGACAAAAGTGTACTATGGCTACACCTTC | CASSSGTKVYYGYTF
TRBD2 | TRBJ2-7 | TRBV30 | NA | TGTGCCTGGAGTATTCTTCAGAGTAGCGGGAGAGGAGAGCAGTACTTC | CAWSILQSSGRGEQYF
NA | TRBJ2-7 | TRBV27 | NA | TGTGCCAGCAGTATCAACGGGTACGAGCAGTACTTC | CASSINGYEQYF
NA | TRBJ2-7 | TRBV15 | NA | TGTGCCACCAGCGGACGGGGTACCTACGAGCAGTACTTC | CATSGRGTYEQYF
NA | TRBJ2-7 | TRBV4-1 | NA | TGCGCCAGCAGCCAAGAGAGCCGTGGGGGTTATTTTTACGAGCAGTACTTC | CASSQESRGGYFYEQYF
NA | TRBJ2-2 | TRBV18 | few | TGTGCCAGCTCACCGCGCCCTGGGTCAACCGGGGAGCTGTTTTTT | CASSPRPGSTGELFF
TRBD2 | TRBJ2-1 | TRBV11-2 | NA | TGTGCCAGCAGCTTCGGAAGCGGGAGGGTTGGCAATGAGCAGTTCTTC | CASSFGSGRVGNEQFF
TRBD1 | TRBJ2-3 | TRBV27 | NA | TGTGCCAGCAGTTTAAACAAGCAGGGGGCCACAGATACGCAGTATTTT | CASSLNKQGATDTQYF
TRBD1 | TRBJ2-7 | TRBV6-5 | NA | TGTGCCAGCAGTCACAGGGGGTCGGTGTACGAGCAGTACTTC | CASSHRGSVYEQYF
NA | TRBJ2-7 | TRBV11-2 | NA | TGTGCCAGCAGCTTGTCGGGCGGTGGGGCCTACGAGCAGTACTTC | CASSLSGGGAYEQYF
NA | TRBJ2-3 | TRBV7-9 | once | TGTGCCAGCAGCTTTCCAGTAGATACGCAGTATTTT | CASSFPVDTQYF
NA | TRBJ2-7 | TRBV5-1 | NA | TGCGCCAGCAGCTTGGCCTCCTTTCCCTACGAGCAGTACTTC | CASSLASFPYEQYF
NA | TRBJ2-6 | TRBV28 | NA | TGTGCCAGCAGGTGGTCAGGAGGGGCCAACGTCCTGACTTTC | CASRWSGGANVLTF
NA | TRBJ2-3 | TRBV6-6 | NA | TGTGCCGCAGATCGGTCGGAGTCGGGCACAGATACGCAGTATTTT | CAADRSESGTDTQYF
NA | TRBJ2-7 | TRBV15 | NA | TGTGCCACCAGCAGAGAGGGCACCAACTACGAGCAGTACTTC | CATSREGTNYEQYF
TRBD2 | TRBJ2-5 | TRBV5-1 | NA | TGCGCCAGCAGCTTGGTTGGACTAGCGGCCCAAGAGACCCAGTACTTC | CASSLVGLAAQETQYF
NA | TRBJ1-1 | TRBV6-6 | NA | TGTGCCAGCAGTGGCGGAAGCACTGAAGCTTTCTTT | CASSGGSTEAFF
NA | TRBJ2-7 | TRBV2 | NA | TGTGCCAGCAGACTAGTAGGGGGAAAATACTACGAGCAGTACTTC | CASRLVGGKYYEQYF
NA | TRBJ1-1 | TRBV4-2 | NA | TGTGCCAGCAGCCCGCCCGGGGCAGAGAGGGGGGAGGGGGTAAACACTGAAGCTTTCTTT | CASSPPGAERGEGVNTEAFF